This entry lists 19 T cell receptor beta chains sequenced from one sample in a study of T cells in women clearing cervical HPV infection. Profiling relied on immunoSEQ multiplex PCR, and the TCRdb table lists in-frame clones only, not all of them. The sample's table shows about 39,000 clones. Sample: blood buffy coat. The receptors originated from a woman aged 18 to 75 with a cervical HPV16 infection that either progressed to CIN3+ or cleared (not recorded which).

Of note for this clone: The read halts 3 residues ahead of the CDR3 end, with the missing end drawn from the germline J gene. V usage is TRBV6-4 and J usage is TRBJ1-2; possible D gene TRBD1, 6 bases. The length of the CDR3 is 15 residues. V lost 4 bases and J 2 bases, leaving 14 bases between the germline ends. CDR1 and CDR2 from the germline V gene are MRHNA and SNTAGT. The covered CDR3 bases are TGTGCCAGCAGTGCTCAGGGGTTTGGAAACTATGGC. This translates into CASSAQGFGNYG. The complete CDR3 reads CASSAQGFGNYGYTF.

As concerns this clone: The read ends 3 residues before the CDR3 terminus; that terminus is restored from the germline J gene. V usage is TRBV20-1 and J usage is TRBJ1-5; TRBD1 matches at 9 bases. The germline gives CDR1 DFQATT, CDR2 SNEGSKA (reference sequence). The CDR3 is 16 amino acids. The V gene end was trimmed by 2 bases and the J gene end by 1 base; junction bases not matched to a gene: 6. CDR3 residues: CSARLQDRGSNQPQHF. The covered CDR3 bases are TGCAGTGCTAGACTCCAGGACAGGGGAAGCAATCAGCCC.

Concerning this clone: The sequenced fragment ends 3 residues before the CDR3 boundary, so the rest is inferred from the germline J gene. V is TRBV18 and J is TRBJ2-5; 7 bases fit TRBD2. Trimming took 2 bases from V and 3 from J; bases not matched to a gene: 6. CDR3 length: 15 residues. The germline gives CDR1 KGHSH, CDR2 LQKENI. The part of the CDR3 DNA that was read is TGTGCCAGCTCACCAGCCGGGACTATGAAAGAGACC. Amino acid sequence: CASSPAGTMKET. In full, the CDR3 is CASSPAGTMKETQYF.

As for this clone: The read is 3 residues too short to cover the CDR3 end, so that end is filled in from the germline J gene. The chain has TRBV5-4 and TRBJ2-5, with D maybe TRBD2 (5 bases). The V end lost 0 bases, the J end lost 5 bases, and 11 bases lay between the germline ends. This CDR3 comprises 14 residues. Germline V gene lookup returns CDR1 SGHNT and CDR2 YYREEE (reference sequence). The part of the CDR3 DNA that was read is TGTGCCAGCAGCTTGGGACTATCGATGGAGACC. This sequence encodes CASSLGLSMET. The whole CDR3 sequence is CASSLGLSMETQYF.

A note on this clone: The DNA ends 3 residues before the CDR3 does, and the rest of the CDR3 is filled in from the germline J gene. The chain links TRBV20-1 to TRBJ1-6, with 11 bases that match TRBD1. The V and J ends lost 0 bases and 9 bases, in that order; junction bases with no gene match: 10. This CDR3 has 17 amino acids. Germline V gene data show CDR1 as DFQATT and CDR2 as SNEGSKA (reference sequence). CDR3 DNA (partial): TGCAGTGCTAGAGATGGAAAGACGGACAGGGGGCCTTCACCC. Amino acid sequence: CSARDGKTDRGPSP. The entire CDR3 sequence reads CSARDGKTDRGPSPLHF.

Points on this clone: The observed sequence ends 3 residues before the CDR3 terminus, with the missing tail filled in from the germline J gene. V usage is TRBV7-2 and J usage is TRBJ1-2; D is unresolved. V lost 5 bases to trimming and J lost 6 bases, with 16 bases between them. This CDR3 comprises 14 residues. Germline CDR1 SGHTA, CDR2 FQGNSA. The sequenced part of the CDR3 DNA is TGTGCCAGCAGCCCACCCCAGGAAAGGCATGGC. Residues: CASSPPQERHG. In full, the CDR3 is CASSPPQERHGYTF.

As to this clone: The CDR3 end is not reached by the read, which stops 3 residues before it; the germline J gene fills it in. The chain has TRBV10-3 and TRBJ2-2, with 11 bases aligning to TRBD1. The trim removed 6 bases at V and 4 bases at J, leaving 4 bases unmatched. CDR1 and CDR2 (germline): ENHRY, SYGVKD. The CDR3 is made up of 15 amino acids. CDR3 amino acids: CAIRGGTGGTGELFF. The CDR3 bases that were read are TGTGCCATCAGGGGGGGGACAGGGGGCACCGGGGAG.

Notes on this clone: The sequenced fragment ends 3 residues before the CDR3 boundary, so the rest is inferred from the germline J gene. J is TRBJ2-3 and V is TRBV19, with 10 bases aligning to TRBD2. Germline CDR1 LNHDA, CDR2 SQIVND (reference sequence). V lost 4 bases and J lost 4; bases outside the gene matches: 8. This CDR3 is 16 amino acids long. The CDR3 loop reads CASSTGLAARSDTQYF. Incomplete CDR3 DNA: TGTGCCAGTAGTACAGGACTAGCGGCGCGTTCAGATACG.

About this clone: Read data end 3 residues before the CDR3 end; the end is taken from the germline J gene. Other DNA variants within this sample encode the same CDR3. V is TRBV6-2 or TRBV6-3 and J is TRBJ2-3; TRBD2 aligns across 11 bases. Germline CDR1 is MNHEY and CDR2 is SVGEGT. V dropped 6 bases and J dropped 6; count of bases not matched to a gene: 2. The length of the CDR3 is 13 residues. The CDR3 DNA, read in part, is TGTGCCAGCAGCGGGACTAGCGGCGATACG. It is translated as CASSGTSGDT. The whole CDR3 sequence is CASSGTSGDTQYF.

Concerning this clone: The read terminates 3 residues ahead of where the CDR3 ends, so the germline J gene completes it. The chain uses TRBV11-2 and TRBJ2-5; 9 bases align to TRBD1. V was clipped by 1 base and J by 4 bases; unmatched bases: 4. The CDR3 is made up of 15 amino acids. Germline V CDR1 and CDR2: SGHAT, FQNNGV. CDR3 DNA (partial): TGTGCCAGCAGCTTAGTCACAGGGGGCGGAGAGACC. It yields the protein CASSLVTGGGET. The entire CDR3 sequence reads CASSLVTGGGETQYF.

A note on this clone: The read finishes 3 residues shy of the CDR3 end, and the germline J gene is used to complete it. The chain combines TRBV19 with TRBJ2-2; 8 bases map to TRBD2. The CDR3 length is 14 residues. Germline-derived CDR1 and CDR2 are LNHDA and SQIVND (reference sequence). V shed 9 bases, J shed 1 base, and the junction held 4 bases outside the gene matches. CDR3 sequence reads: CASWAGGNTGELFF. Partial CDR3 DNA: TGTGCCAGCTGGGCGGGGGGGAACACCGGGGAG. The full variable domain, its missing parts supplied by reference TRBV19 and TRBJ2-2, is DGGITQSPKYLFRKEGQNVTLSCEQNLNHDAMYWYRQDPGQGLRLIYYSQIVNDFQKGDIAEGYSVSREKKESFPLTVTSAQKNPTAFYLCASWAGGNTGELFFGEGSRLTVL.

Notes on this clone: Read data end 3 residues before the CDR3 end; the end is taken from the germline J gene. This rearrangement joins TRBV19 to TRBJ2-3; 12 bases map to TRBD2. With 5 bases clipped from V and 0 bases from J, the junction kept 12 bases outside the gene matches. The CDR3 is 19 residues long. Germline lookup yields CDR1 LNHDA and CDR2 SQIVND (reference sequence). CDR3 in amino acids: CASSGSLAGGVPSTDTQYF. Partial CDR3 DNA: TGTGCCAGTAGTGGCTCTCTAGCGGGAGGGGTCCCTAGCACAGATACG. Based on the CDR3 plus reference TRBV19 and TRBJ2-3, the full variable domain is DGGITQSPKYLFRKEGQNVTLSCEQNLNHDAMYWYRQDPGQGLRLIYYSQIVNDFQKGDIAEGYSVSREKKESFPLTVTSAQKNPTAFYLCASSGSLAGGVPSTDTQYFGPGTRLTVL.

Regarding this clone: The observed sequence ends 3 residues before the CDR3 terminus, with the missing tail filled in from the germline J gene. V is TRBV12-3 or TRBV12-4 and J is TRBJ1-1, with 10 bases aligning to TRBD1. The CDR3 has 14 residues. The CDR3 loop is CASSLDTGTGAAFF. The sequenced part of the CDR3 DNA is TGTGCCAGCAGTTTAGACACCGGGACAGGGGCA.

Regarding this clone: The CDR3 end lies 3 residues beyond the end of the read and is filled in from the germline J gene. The chain has TRBV5-6 and TRBJ1-2, with a tentative D call TRBD1 (5 bases). Germline values: CDR1 SGHDT, CDR2 YYEEEE. CDR3 size: 14 residues. The CDR3 loop reads CASSLSQGIAGYTF. Partial CDR3 DNA: TGTGCCAGCAGCTTGAGTCAGGGCATTGCCGGC. Variable domain in full (rest from reference TRBV5-6 and TRBJ1-2): DAGVTQSPTHLIKTRGQQVTLRCSPKSGHDTVSWYQQALGQGPQFIFQYYEEEERQRGNFPDRFSGHQFPNYSSELNVNALLLGDSALYLCASSLSQGIAGYTFGSGTRLTVV.

Points on this clone: Coverage ceases 3 residues before the CDR3 finishes, and the germline J gene fills in the end. The chain has TRBV29-1 and TRBJ2-3; perhaps TRBD2 as D (5 bases). The V gene's germline CDR1 is SQVTM and CDR2 ANQGSEA. This CDR3 has 12 amino acids. The covered CDR3 bases are TGCAGCGTTGAGGCCGGGGTGGAGACG. This codes for CSVEAGVET. The complete CDR3 sequence is CSVEAGVETQYF.

Comments on this clone: The read stops 3 residues short of the end of the CDR3; the missing end is completed from the germline J gene. The genes are TRBV20-1 and TRBJ2-1; D uncertain. In germline, CDR1 is DFQATT, CDR2 SNEGSKA (reference sequence). CDR3 size: 13 residues. V was clipped by 6 bases and J by 9 bases, with 18 bases between them. The CDR3 DNA, read in part, is TGCAGTGCCAGATCACGGGTACTGGCTGAG. Translating it yields CSARSRVLAE. The full CDR3 protein reads CSARSRVLAEQFF.

In the case of this clone: The read terminates 3 residues ahead of where the CDR3 ends, so the germline J gene completes it. The chain links TRBV18 to TRBJ2-7; 8 bases map to TRBD1. Trimming at V came to 3 bases and at J to 3 bases, leaving 7 bases not matched to a gene. Germline values: CDR1 KGHSH, CDR2 LQKENI. The CDR3 consists of 15 residues. This CDR3 is CASSPRAGTGYEQYF. The CDR3 bases that were read are TGTGCCAGCTCACCTCGCGCCGGGACAGGCTACGAG.

Concerning this clone itself: The missing CDR3 end, 3 residues past where the read stops, is filled in from the germline J gene. V usage is TRBV10-3 and J usage is TRBJ1-4, with a tentative D call TRBD1 (5 bases). The CDR3 spans 15 residues. The V gene's germline CDR1 is ENHRY and CDR2 SYGVKD. The CDR3: CAISESGEGANVLFF. The CDR3 DNA, read in part, is TGTGCCATCAGTGAATCGGGGGAAGGGGCCAACGTA.

A word on this clone: The missing CDR3 end, 3 residues past where the read stops, is filled in from the germline J gene. V usage is TRBV20-1 and J usage is TRBJ2-1; D possibly corresponds to TRBD2 (6 bases). This CDR3 contains 17 residues. Between the trimmed V and J ends, which lost 3 bases and 4 bases, there was a span of 22 bases. Germline assignment: CDR1 DFQATT and CDR2 SNEGSKA (reference sequence). CDR3 in amino acids: CSASQLIAGLSYNEQFF. CDR3 bases read: TGCAGTGCTAGCCAATTGATCGCCGGACTATCTTACAATGAG.